The clone carrying this TCR beta chain has a count of ten or more. Its antigen is undetermined. Each TCR cDNA molecule bore a unique molecular identifier. Via MiXCR, TCRdb re-called the 5' RACE reads, giving one row per CDR3 protein. The sample has 26,000 or so distinct CDR3 sequences; roughly 13% are singletons. Time point reported: sample taken at primary tumor resection. Unsorted samples of tumor, nontumor lung or frozen PBMC had their whole RNA sequenced. This entry comes from a study of spatial heterogeneity in lung cancer. For the study at large: Combinations of a unique TCR and a UMI were tallied in raw reads, and on average each appeared more than ten times. Whole-study results and caveats: Circulating ubiquitous expanded tumor TCRs were observed more frequently at resection than at follow-up.

CDR1 and CDR2 from the germline V gene are SEHNR and FQNEAQ (reference sequence). Trimming cost V 3 bases and J 4 bases, with 16 bases left between them. CDR3 length: 16 residues. The clonotype was recovered from a female donor with early-stage non-small cell lung cancer. The chain recombines TRBV7-9 with TRBJ2-4; D gene ambiguous. The sample was PBMCs, taken at surgery. The CDR3: CASSFRAVIGKNIQYF. CDR3 coding DNA: TGTGCCAGCAGCTTCCGGGCCGTGATAGGAAAAAACATTCAGTACTTC. Variable domain in full (rest from reference TRBV7-9 and TRBJ2-4): DTGVSQNPRHKITKRGQNVTFRCDPISEHNRLYWYRQTLGQGPEFLTYFQNEAQLEKSRLLSDRFSAERPKGSFSTLEIQRTEQGDSAMYLCASSFRAVIGKNIQYFGAGTRLSVL.